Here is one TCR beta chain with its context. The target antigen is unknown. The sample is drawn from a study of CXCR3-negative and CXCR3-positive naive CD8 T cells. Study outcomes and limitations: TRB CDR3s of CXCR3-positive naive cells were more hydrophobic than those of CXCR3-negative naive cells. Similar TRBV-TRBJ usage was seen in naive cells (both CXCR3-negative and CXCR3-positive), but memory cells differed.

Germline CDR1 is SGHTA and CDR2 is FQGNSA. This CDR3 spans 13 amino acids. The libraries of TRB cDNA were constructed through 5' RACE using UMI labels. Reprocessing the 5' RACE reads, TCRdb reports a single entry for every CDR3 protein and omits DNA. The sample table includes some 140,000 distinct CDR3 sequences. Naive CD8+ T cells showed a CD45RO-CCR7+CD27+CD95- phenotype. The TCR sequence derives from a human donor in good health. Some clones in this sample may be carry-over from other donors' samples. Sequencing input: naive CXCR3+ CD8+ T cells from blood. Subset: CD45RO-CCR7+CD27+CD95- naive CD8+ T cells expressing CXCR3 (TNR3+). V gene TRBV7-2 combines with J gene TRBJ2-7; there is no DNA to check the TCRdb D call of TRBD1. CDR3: CASSFDSTYEQYF.